This T cell receptor (beta chain) was sequenced during a study of response to subunit inactivated influenza vaccine. One entry per CDR3 protein, called by TCRdb with MiXCR from the RT-PCR reads. The sample yields around 710,000 distinct CDR3 sequences, roughly 14% seen once. General study points: Only a handful of new T cells, the authors suggested, are recruited with each seasonal influenza vaccination.

Details on this clonotype: Its antigen is unidentified.

The source was PBMCs from blood, collected 14 to 15 days before vaccination. The TCR sequence derives from a man aged 50-60 years who received an inactivated influenza vaccine.

The CDR3 loop is CASSSVVAENTEAFF. In DNA, the CDR3 is TGCGCCAGCAGCTCGGTGGTGGCAGAGAACACTGAAGCTTTCTTT. This rearrangement joins TRBV5-1 to TRBJ1-1; no reliable D call. Trimming took 3 bases from V and 1 from J, leaving 13 bases between them. Germline CDR1 SGHRS, CDR2 YFSETQ. The CDR3 length is 15 residues.